The sequence of this T cell receptor beta chain was determined in a study of control samples from healthy donors and cancer patients. Some clones are missing from TCRdb's copy, which holds only in-frame ones; the method was immunoSEQ multiplex PCR. This sample has 120,000 to 150,000 clones, with roughly nine tenths found just once. V dropped 5 bases and J dropped 0 bases, with 14 bases sitting between them. Germline CDR1 MNHEY, CDR2 SVGEGT. CDR3 length: 16 residues. The source is a man younger than 40 in good health. Sequenced: blood. The chain combines TRBV6-2 or TRBV6-3 with TRBJ2-1; D possibly corresponds to TRBD1 (6 bases). The chain's CDR3 is CASSDVGADSYNEQFF. In nucleotides, the CDR3 is TGTGCCAGCAGTGACGTGGGGGCCGACTCCTACAATGAGCAGTTCTTC.